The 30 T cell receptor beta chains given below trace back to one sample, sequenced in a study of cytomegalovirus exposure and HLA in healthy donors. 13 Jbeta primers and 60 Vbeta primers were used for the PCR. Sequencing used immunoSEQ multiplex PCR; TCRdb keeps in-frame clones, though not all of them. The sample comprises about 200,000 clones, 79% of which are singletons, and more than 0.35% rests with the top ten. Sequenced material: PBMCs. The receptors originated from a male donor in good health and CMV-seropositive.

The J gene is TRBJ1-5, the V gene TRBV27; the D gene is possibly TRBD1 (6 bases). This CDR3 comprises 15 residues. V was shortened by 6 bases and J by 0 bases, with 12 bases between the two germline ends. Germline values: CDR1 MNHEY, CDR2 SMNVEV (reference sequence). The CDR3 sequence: CASSWTADSNQPQHF. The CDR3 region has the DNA TGTGCCAGCAGCTGGACAGCCGATAGCAATCAGCCCCAGCATTTT.

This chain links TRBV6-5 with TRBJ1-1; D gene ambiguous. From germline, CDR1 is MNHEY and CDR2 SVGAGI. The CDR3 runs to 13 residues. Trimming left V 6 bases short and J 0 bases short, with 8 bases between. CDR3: CASSQIMNTEAFF. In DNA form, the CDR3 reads TGTGCCAGCAGCCAGATTATGAACACTGAAGCTTTCTTT.

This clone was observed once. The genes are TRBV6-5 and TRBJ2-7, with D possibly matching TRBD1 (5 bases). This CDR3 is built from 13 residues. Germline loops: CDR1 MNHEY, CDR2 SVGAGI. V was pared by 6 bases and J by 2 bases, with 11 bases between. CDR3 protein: CASSQQVPYEQYF. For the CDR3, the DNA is TGTGCCAGCAGCCAACAGGTTCCCTACGAGCAGTACTTC.

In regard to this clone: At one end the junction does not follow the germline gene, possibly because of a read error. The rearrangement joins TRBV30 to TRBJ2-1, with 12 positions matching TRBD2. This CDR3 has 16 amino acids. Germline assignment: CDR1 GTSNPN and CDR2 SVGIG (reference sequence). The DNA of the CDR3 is TGTGCCTGGGGTGTACGGGCTAGCGGGAGGGACAATGAGCAGTTCTTC. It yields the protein CAWGVRASGRDNEQFF.

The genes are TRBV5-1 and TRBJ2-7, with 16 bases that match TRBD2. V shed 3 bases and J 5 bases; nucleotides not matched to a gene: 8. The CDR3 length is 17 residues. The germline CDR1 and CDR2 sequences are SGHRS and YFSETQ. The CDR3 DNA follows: TGCGCCAGCAGCTGGGGGACTAGCGGGAGGGGGGCGCACGAGCAGTACTTC. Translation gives CASSWGTSGRGAHEQYF.

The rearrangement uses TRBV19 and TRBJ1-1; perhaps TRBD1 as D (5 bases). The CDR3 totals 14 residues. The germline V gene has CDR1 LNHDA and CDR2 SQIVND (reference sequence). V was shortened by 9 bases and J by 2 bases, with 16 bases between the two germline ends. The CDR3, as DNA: TGTGCCAGCGCCCCGCGGAGGGACAACACTGAAGCTTTCTTT. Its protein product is CASAPRRDNTEAFF. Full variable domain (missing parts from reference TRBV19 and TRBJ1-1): DGGITQSPKYLFRKEGQNVTLSCEQNLNHDAMYWYRQDPGQGLRLIYYSQIVNDFQKGDIAEGYSVSREKKESFPLTVTSAQKNPTAFYLCASAPRRDNTEAFFGQGTRLTVV.

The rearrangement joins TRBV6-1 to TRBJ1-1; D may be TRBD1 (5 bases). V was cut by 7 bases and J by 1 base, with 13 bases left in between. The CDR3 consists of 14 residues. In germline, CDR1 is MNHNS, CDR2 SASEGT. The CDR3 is CASTHFRANTEAFF. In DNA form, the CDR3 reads TGTGCCAGCACCCATTTCAGGGCGAACACTGAAGCTTTCTTT.

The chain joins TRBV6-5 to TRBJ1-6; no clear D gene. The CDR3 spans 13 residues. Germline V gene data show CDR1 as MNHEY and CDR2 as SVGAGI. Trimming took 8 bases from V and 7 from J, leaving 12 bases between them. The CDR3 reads CASAERVNSPLHF. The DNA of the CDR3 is TGTGCCAGCGCCGAGAGAGTCAATTCACCCCTCCACTTT.

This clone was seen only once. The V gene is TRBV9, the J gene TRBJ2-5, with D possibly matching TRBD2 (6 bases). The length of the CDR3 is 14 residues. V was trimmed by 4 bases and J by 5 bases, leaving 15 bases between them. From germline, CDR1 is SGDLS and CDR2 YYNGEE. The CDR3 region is CASSPGVIRETQYF. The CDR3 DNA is TGTGCCAGCAGCCCGGGAGTGATTCGCGAGACCCAGTACTTC.

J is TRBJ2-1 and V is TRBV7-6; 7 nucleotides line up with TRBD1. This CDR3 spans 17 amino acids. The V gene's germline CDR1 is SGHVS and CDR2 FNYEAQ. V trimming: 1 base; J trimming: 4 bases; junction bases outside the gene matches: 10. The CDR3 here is CASSLGGGEDPYNEQFF. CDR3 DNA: TGTGCCAGCAGCTTAGGAGGGGGCGAGGACCCTTACAATGAGCAGTTCTTC.

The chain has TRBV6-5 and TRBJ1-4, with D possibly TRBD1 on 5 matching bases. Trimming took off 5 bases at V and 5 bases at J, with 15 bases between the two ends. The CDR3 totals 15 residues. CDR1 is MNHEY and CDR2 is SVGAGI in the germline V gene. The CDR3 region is CASSRRGLPNEKLFF. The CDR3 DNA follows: TGTGCCAGCAGTAGGAGGGGATTACCCAATGAAAAACTGTTTTTT.

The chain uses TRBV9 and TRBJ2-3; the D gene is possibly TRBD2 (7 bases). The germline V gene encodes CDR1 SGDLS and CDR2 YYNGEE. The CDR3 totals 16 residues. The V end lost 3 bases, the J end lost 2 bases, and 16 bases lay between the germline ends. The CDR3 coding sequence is TGTGCCAGCAGCGGATTCGCGGGGGCGTCCACAGATACGCAGTATTTT. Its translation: CASSGFAGASTDTQYF.

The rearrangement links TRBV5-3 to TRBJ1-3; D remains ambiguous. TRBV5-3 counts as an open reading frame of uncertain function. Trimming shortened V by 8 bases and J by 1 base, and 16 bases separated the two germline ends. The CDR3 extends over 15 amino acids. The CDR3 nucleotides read TGTGCCAGTTCCTCGGTGGGCGATTCTGGAAACACCATATATTTT. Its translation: CASSSVGDSGNTIYF.

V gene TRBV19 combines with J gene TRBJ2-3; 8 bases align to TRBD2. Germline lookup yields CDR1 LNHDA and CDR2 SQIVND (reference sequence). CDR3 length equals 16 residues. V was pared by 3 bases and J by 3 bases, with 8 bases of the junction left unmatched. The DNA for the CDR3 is TGTGCCAGTAGTATCCTAGGACTAGCAGGTACAGATACGCAGTATTTT. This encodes CASSILGLAGTDTQYF.

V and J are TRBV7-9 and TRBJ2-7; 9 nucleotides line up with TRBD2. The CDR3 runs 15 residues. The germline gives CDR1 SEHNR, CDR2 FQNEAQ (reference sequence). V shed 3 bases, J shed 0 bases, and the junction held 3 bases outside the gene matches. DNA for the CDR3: TGTGCCAGCAGCTTTAGCGGGAGCTTCTCCTACGAGCAGTACTTC. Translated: CASSFSGSFSYEQYF. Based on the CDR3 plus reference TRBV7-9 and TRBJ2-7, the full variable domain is DTGVSQNPRHKITKRGQNVTFRCDPISEHNRLYWYRQTLGQGPEFLTYFQNEAQLEKSRLLSDRFSAERPKGSFSTLEIQRTEQGDSAMYLCASSFSGSFSYEQYFGPGTRLTVT.

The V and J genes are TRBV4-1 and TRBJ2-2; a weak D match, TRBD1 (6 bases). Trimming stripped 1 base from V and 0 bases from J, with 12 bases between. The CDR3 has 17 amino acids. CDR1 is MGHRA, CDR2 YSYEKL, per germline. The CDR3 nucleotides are TGCGCCAGCAGCCAAGCAGGGGAAGGAGCGAACACCGGGGAGCTGTTTTTT. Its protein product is CASSQAGEGANTGELFF.

The CDR3 is CASSLDRSRQFF. CDR3 DNA sequence: TGTGCCAGCAGCCTGGACAGGTCGCGGCAGTTCTTC. V gene TRBV11-2 combines with J gene TRBJ2-1; TRBD1 aligns across 7 bases. This CDR3 comprises 12 residues. The junction had 7 bases not matched to a gene; V was cut back by 5 bases and J by 12 bases. CDR1 is SGHAT and CDR2 is FQNNGV in the germline V gene.

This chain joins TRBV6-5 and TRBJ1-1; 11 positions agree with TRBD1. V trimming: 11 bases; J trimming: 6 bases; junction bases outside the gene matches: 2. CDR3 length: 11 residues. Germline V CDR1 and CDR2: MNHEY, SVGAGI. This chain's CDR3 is CAGGQGAEAFF. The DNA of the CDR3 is TGTGCCGGGGGACAGGGGGCTGAAGCTTTCTTT.

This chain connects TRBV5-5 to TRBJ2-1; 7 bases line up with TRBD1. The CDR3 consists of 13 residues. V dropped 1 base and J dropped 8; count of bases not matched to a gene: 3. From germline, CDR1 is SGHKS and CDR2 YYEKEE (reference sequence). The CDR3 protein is CASSLPTGDEQFF. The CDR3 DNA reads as TGTGCCAGCAGCTTGCCTACAGGGGATGAGCAGTTCTTC. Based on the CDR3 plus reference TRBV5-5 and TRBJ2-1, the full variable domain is DAGVTQSPTHLIKTRGQQVTLRCSPISGHKSVSWYQQVLGQGPQFIFQYYEKEERGRGNFPDRFSARQFPNYSSELNVNALLLGDSALYLCASSLPTGDEQFFGPGTRLTVL.

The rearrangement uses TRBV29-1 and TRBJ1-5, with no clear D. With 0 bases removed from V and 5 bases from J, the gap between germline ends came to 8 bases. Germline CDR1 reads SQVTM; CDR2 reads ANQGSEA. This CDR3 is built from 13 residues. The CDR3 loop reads CSVEDGGDQPQHF. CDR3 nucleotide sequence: TGCAGCGTTGAAGACGGAGGTGATCAGCCCCAGCATTTT.

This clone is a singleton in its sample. In nucleotides, the CDR3 is TGTGCCACCGCCTCGACAGGCAACACCGGGGAGCTGTTTTTT. Amino acids: CATASTGNTGELFF. The chain couples TRBV7-9 to TRBJ2-2; TRBD1 might be the D (6 bases). The ends were cut back, 10 bases at V and 2 bases at J, with 14 bases in the middle. CDR1 is SEHNR, CDR2 FQNEAQ, per germline (reference sequence). This CDR3 comprises 14 residues.

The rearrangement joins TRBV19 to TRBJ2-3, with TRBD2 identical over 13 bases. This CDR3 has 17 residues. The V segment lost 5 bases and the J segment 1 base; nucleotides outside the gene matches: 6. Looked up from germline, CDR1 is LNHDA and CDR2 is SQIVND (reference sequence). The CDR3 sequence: CASSPRTSGGRTDTQYF. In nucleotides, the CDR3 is TGTGCCAGTAGTCCACGGACTAGCGGGGGACGCACAGATACGCAGTATTTT.

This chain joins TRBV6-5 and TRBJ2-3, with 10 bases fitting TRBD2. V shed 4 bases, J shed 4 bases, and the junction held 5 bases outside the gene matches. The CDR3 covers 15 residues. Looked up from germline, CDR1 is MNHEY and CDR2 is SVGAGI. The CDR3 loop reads CASSFEAGGPDTQYF. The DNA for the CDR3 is TGTGCCAGCAGTTTTGAAGCGGGAGGGCCAGATACGCAGTATTTT.

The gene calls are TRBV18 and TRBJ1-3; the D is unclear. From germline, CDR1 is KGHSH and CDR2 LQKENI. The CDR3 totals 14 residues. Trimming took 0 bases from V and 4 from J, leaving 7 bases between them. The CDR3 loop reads CASSPPLEGNTIYF. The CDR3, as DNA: TGTGCCAGCTCACCACCACTAGAGGGAAACACCATATATTTT.

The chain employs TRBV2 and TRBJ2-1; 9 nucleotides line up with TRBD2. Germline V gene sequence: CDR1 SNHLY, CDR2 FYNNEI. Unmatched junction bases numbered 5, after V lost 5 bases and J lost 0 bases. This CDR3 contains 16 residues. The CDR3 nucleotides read TGTGCCAGCAGTACGCCAGCGGGGGGCTCCTACAATGAGCAGTTCTTC. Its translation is CASSTPAGGSYNEQFF.

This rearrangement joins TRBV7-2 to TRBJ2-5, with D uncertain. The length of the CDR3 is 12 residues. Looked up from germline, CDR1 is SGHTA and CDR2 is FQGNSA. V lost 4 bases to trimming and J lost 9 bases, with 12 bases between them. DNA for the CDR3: TGTGCCAGCAGCTCCATCCCCACGGCCCAGTACTTC. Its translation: CASSSIPTAQYF.

The CDR3 here is CASRLTGGRSQETQYF. CDR3 nucleotides: TGCGCCAGCAGGTTAACAGGGGGAAGATCCCAAGAGACCCAGTACTTC. The gene calls are TRBV5-1 and TRBJ2-5, with 8 bases lining up with TRBD1. Unmatched junction bases numbered 10, after V lost 5 bases and J lost 1 base. Germline values: CDR1 SGHRS, CDR2 YFSETQ. The CDR3 length is 16 residues.

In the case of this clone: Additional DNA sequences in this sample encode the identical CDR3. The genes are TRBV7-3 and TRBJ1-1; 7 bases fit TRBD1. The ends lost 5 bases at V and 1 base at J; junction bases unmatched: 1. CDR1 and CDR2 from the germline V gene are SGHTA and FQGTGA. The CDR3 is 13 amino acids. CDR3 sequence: CASSRTGNTEAFF. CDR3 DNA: TGTGCCAGCAGCAGGACAGGGAACACTGAAGCTTTCTTT.

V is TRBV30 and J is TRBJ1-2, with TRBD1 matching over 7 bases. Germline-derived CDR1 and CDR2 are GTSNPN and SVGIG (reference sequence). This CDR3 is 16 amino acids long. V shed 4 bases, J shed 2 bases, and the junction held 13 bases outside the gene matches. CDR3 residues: CAWTPPDRLFNYGYTF. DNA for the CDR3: TGTGCCTGGACCCCACCGGACAGGCTCTTCAACTATGGCTACACCTTC. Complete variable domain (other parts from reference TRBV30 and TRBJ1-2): SQTIHQWPATLVQPVGSPLSLECTVEGTSNPNLYWYRQAAGRGLQLLFYSVGIGQISSEVPQNLSASRPQDRQFILSSKKLLLSDSGFYLCAWTPPDRLFNYGYTFGSGTRLTVV.

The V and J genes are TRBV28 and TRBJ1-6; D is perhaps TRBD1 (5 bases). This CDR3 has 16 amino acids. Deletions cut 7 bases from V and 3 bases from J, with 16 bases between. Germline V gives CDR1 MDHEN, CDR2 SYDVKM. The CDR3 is CASIGEGPRYNSPLHF. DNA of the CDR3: TGTGCCAGCATAGGGGAGGGCCCACGCTATAATTCACCCCTCCACTTT.